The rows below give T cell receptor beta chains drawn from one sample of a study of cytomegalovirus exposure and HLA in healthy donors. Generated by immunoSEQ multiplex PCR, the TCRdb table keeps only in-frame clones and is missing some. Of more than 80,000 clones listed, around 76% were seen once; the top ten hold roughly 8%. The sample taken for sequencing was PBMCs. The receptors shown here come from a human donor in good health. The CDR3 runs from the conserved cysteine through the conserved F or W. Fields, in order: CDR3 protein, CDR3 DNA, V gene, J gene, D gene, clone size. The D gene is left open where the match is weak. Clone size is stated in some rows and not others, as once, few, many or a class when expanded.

CDR3aa: CASSVAIASGVQETQYF
CDR3nt: TGTGCCAGCAGCGTAGCTATCGCTAGCGGCGTACAAGAGACCCAGTACTTC
v_gene: TRBV9
j_gene: TRBJ2-5
d_gene: TRBD2
abundance: NA

CDR3aa: CASRTGTGQKQYF
CDR3nt: TGTGCCAGCCGTACCGGGACAGGCCAGAAGCAGTACTTC
v_gene: TRBV6-6
j_gene: TRBJ2-7
d_gene: TRBD1
abundance: NA

CDR3aa: CSVSIRDRLFCEQYF
CDR3nt: TGCAGCGTTAGTATCCGGGACAGGCTTTTTTGCGAGCAGTACTTC
v_gene: TRBV29-1
j_gene: TRBJ2-7
d_gene: TRBD1
abundance: NA

CDR3aa: CASSGGQGKQYF
CDR3nt: TGTGCCAGCAGCGGGGGACAGGGAAAACAGTACTTC
v_gene: TRBV9
j_gene: TRBJ2-7
d_gene: TRBD1
abundance: NA

CDR3aa: CASSPRPSGEREQYF
CDR3nt: TGTGCCAGCAGCCCGCGACCCTCAGGGGAACGCGAGCAGTACTTC
v_gene: TRBV7-9
j_gene: TRBJ2-7
d_gene: NA
abundance: few

CDR3aa: CATVMNTEAFF
CDR3nt: TGTGCCACTGTTATGAACACTGAAGCTTTCTTT
v_gene: TRBV30
j_gene: TRBJ1-1
d_gene: NA
abundance: NA

CDR3aa: CASSSGSSYSGNTIYF
CDR3nt: TGTGCCAGCAGTTCGGGATCAAGCTACTCTGGAAACACCATATATTTT
v_gene: TRBV6-5
j_gene: TRBJ1-3
d_gene: NA
abundance: once

CDR3aa: CASSLQGQGNTEAFF
CDR3nt: TGTGCCAGCAGCTTACAGGGGCAGGGGAACACTGAAGCTTTCTTT
v_gene: TRBV11-2
j_gene: TRBJ1-1
d_gene: NA
abundance: NA

CDR3aa: CASSHVGQSGYGYTF
CDR3nt: TGCGCCAGCAGCCACGTTGGACAGTCAGGCTATGGCTACACCTTC
v_gene: TRBV5-1
j_gene: TRBJ1-2
d_gene: NA
abundance: NA

CDR3aa: CAISKGQNEKLFF
CDR3nt: TGTGCCATCAGTAAGGGACAGAATGAAAAACTGTTTTTT
v_gene: TRBV10-3
j_gene: TRBJ1-4
d_gene: TRBD1
abundance: NA

CDR3aa: CASSPGTGGSSYNEQFF
CDR3nt: TGTGCCAGCAGCCCAGGGACAGGGGGCAGCTCCTACAATGAGCAGTTCTTC
v_gene: TRBV11-2
j_gene: TRBJ2-1
d_gene: TRBD1
abundance: NA

CDR3aa: CASSLSGRARTDTQYF
CDR3nt: TGTGCCAGCAGCTTATCCGGTCGAGCGCGCACAGATACGCAGTATTTT
v_gene: TRBV7-2
j_gene: TRBJ2-3
d_gene: NA
abundance: few

CDR3aa: CAIMAAGNTGELFF
CDR3nt: TGTGCCATCATGGCAGCGGGAAACACCGGGGAGCTGTTTTTT
v_gene: TRBV10-3
j_gene: TRBJ2-2
d_gene: TRBD2
abundance: NA

CDR3aa: CASSVPRTPTNEKLFF
CDR3nt: TGTGCCAGCAGTGTCCCCCGGACACCTACTAATGAAAAACTGTTTTTT
v_gene: TRBV6-1
j_gene: TRBJ1-4
d_gene: NA
abundance: NA

CDR3aa: CASQSGRAGGSYEQYF
CDR3nt: TGTGCCAGTCAAAGCGGGCGGGCAGGGGGATCCTACGAGCAGTACTTC
v_gene: TRBV19
j_gene: TRBJ2-7
d_gene: NA
abundance: NA

CDR3aa: CASSPPGQGYTDTQYF
CDR3nt: TGTGCCAGCTCACCACCTGGACAGGGATACACAGATACGCAGTATTTT
v_gene: TRBV18
j_gene: TRBJ2-3
d_gene: TRBD1
abundance: NA

CDR3aa: CASSTPTGLTEAFF
CDR3nt: TGTGCCAGCAGTACCCCGACAGGTCTAACTGAAGCTTTCTTT
v_gene: TRBV27
j_gene: TRBJ1-1
d_gene: NA
abundance: NA

CDR3aa: CAISATKGTNEKLFF
CDR3nt: TGTGCCATCAGCGCGACCAAGGGGACTAATGAAAAACTGTTTTTT
v_gene: TRBV10-3
j_gene: TRBJ1-4
d_gene: NA
abundance: NA